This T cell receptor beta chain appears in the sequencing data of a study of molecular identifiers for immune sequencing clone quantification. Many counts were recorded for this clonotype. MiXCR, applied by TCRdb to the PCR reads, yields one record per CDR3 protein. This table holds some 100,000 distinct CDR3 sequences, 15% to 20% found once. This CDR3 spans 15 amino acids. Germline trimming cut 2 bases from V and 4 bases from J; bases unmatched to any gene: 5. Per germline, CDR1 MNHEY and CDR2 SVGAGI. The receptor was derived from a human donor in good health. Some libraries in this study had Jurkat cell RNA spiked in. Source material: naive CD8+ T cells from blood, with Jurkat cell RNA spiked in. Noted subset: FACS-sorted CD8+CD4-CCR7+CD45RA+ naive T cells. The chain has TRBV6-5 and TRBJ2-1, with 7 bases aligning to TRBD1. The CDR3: CASSYEGQSYNEQFF. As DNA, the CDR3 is TGTGCCAGCAGTTACGAGGGACAGTCATACAATGAGCAGTTCTTC.